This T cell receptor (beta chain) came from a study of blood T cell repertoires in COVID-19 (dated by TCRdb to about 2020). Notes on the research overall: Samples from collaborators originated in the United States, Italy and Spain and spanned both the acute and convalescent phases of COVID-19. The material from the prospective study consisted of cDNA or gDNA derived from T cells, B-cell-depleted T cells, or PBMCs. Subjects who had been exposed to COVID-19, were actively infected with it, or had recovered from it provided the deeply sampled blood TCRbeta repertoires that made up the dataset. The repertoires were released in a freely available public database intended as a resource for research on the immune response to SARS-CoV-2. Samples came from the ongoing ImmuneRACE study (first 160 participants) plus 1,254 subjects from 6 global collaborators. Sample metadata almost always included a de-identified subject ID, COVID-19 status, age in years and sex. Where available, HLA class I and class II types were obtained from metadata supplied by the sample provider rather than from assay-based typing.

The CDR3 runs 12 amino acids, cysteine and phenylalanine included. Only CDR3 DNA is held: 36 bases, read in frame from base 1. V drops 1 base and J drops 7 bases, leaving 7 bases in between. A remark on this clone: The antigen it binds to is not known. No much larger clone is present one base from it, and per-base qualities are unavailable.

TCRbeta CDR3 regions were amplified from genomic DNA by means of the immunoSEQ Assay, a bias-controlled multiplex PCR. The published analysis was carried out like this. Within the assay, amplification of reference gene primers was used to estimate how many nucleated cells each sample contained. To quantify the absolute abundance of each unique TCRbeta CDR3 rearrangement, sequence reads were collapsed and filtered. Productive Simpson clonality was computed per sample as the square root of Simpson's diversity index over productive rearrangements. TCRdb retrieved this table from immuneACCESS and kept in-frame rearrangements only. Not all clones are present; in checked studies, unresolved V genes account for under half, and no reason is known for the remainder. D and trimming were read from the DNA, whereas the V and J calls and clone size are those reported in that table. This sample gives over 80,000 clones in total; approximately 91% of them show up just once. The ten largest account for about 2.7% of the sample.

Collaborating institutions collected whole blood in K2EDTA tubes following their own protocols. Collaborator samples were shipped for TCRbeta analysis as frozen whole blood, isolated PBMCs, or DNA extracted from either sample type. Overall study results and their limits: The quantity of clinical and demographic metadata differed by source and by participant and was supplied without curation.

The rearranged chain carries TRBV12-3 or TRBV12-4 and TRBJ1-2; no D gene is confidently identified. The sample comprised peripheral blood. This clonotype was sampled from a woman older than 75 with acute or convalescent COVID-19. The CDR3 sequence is CASSLVAVGYTF. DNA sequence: TGTGCCAGCAGTTTAGTGGCAGTTGGCTACACCTTC.